The TCR beta chain under discussion was sequenced for a study of metastatic and nonmetastatic thyroid tumors. CDR3 length: 13 residues. The V gene lost 4 bases and the J gene lost 0 bases, with 7 bases spanning the gap. Per germline, CDR1 SNHLY and CDR2 FYNNEI. TCRdb reassembled clones from the PCR reads with MiXCR. This sample carries 7,500 to 9,000 clones, roughly a quarter of them seen once, and the ten largest clones take under 30%. Every patient was untreated before thyroid surgery. The sequencing sample was made of tumor tissue. The receptor was derived from a female donor with papillary thyroid cancer or a benign thyroid nodule (not recorded which). Some clones in this sample may be carry-over from other donors' samples. The rearrangement links TRBV2 to TRBJ2-7; D is uncertain. The CDR3 loop is CASSGVGSYEQYF. The CDR3 nucleotides read TGTGCCAGCAGTGGGGTCGGCTCCTACGAGCAGTACTTC.